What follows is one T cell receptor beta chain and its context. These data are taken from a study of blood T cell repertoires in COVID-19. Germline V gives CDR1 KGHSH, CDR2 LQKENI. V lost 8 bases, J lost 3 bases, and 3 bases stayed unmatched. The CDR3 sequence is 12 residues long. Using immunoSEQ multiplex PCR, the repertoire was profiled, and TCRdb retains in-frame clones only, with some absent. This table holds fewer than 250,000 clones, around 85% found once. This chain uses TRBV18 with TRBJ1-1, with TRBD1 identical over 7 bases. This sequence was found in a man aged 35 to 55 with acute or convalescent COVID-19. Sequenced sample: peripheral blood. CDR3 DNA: TGTGCCAGCAACAGGGGTGACACTGAAGCTTTCTTT. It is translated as CASNRGDTEAFF.